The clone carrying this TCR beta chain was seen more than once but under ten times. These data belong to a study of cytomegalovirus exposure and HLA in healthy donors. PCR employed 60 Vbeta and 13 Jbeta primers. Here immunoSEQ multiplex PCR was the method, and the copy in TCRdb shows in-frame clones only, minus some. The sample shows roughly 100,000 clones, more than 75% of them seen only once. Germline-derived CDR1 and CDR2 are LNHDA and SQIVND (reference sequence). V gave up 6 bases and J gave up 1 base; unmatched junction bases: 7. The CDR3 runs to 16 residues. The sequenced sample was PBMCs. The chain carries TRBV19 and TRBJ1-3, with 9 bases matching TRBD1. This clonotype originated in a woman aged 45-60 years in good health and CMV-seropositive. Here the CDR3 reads CASRFDRGLSGNTIYF. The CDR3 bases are TGTGCCAGTAGATTCGACAGGGGGTTATCTGGAAACACCATATATTTT.